The 10 T cell receptor beta chains below were found in one sample sequenced in a study of blood T cell repertoires in COVID-19. Assay: immunoSEQ multiplex PCR; the TCRdb copy retains only in-frame clones and omits some. The top ten clones hold less than 5.5% of a sample with roughly 35,000 clones, about 94% of them seen once. The material sequenced was peripheral blood. These TCRs come from a human donor in a cohort sampled during active COVID-19.

The chain joins TRBV30 to TRBJ2-5; TRBD1 matches at 8 bases. Germline-derived CDR1 and CDR2 are GTSNPN and SVGIG (reference sequence). This CDR3 region has 18 residues. The J segment lost 0 bases and the V segment lost 2 bases, leaving 14 bases of the junction unmatched. CDR3 bases: TGTGCCTGGAGTCGTGACAGGGGCGCTTTCAGGTACCAAGAGACCCAGTACTTC. This encodes CAWSRDRGAFRYQETQYF. Based on the CDR3 plus reference TRBV30 and TRBJ2-5, the full variable domain is SQTIHQWPATLVQPVGSPLSLECTVEGTSNPNLYWYRQAAGRGLQLLFYSVGIGQISSEVPQNLSASRPQDRQFILSSKKLLLSDSGFYLCAWSRDRGAFRYQETQYFGPGTRLLVL.

The chain's CDR3 is CASSLDRGPYEQYF. CDR3 bases: TGTGCCAGCAGCTTAGACAGGGGGCCCTACGAGCAGTACTTC. The chain recombines TRBV11-2 with TRBJ2-7, with 8 nucleotides matching TRBD1. This CDR3 comprises 14 residues. In germline, CDR1 is SGHAT, CDR2 FQNNGV. Trimming took 0 bases from V and 2 from J; bases not matched to a gene: 0. The complete variable domain, with remaining parts taken from reference TRBV11-2 and TRBJ2-7, reads EAGVAQSPRYKIIEKRQSVAFWCNPISGHATLYWYQQILGQGPKLLIQFQNNGVVDDSQLPKDRFSAERLKGVDSTLKIQPAKLEDSAVYLCASSLDRGPYEQYFGPGTRLTVT.

V usage is TRBV28 and J usage is TRBJ1-5; TRBD1 agrees at 7 bases. The J segment lost 3 bases and the V segment lost 4 bases, leaving 6 bases of the junction unmatched. The CDR3 sequence is 15 residues long. In germline, CDR1 is MDHEN, CDR2 SYDVKM. The CDR3 bases are TGTGCCAGCAGTTCTCGACAGGGTAACAATCAGCCCCAGCATTTT. This translates into CASSSRQGNNQPQHF.

V and J are TRBV6-1 and TRBJ1-3; 10 bases align to TRBD1. V trimming: 4 bases; J trimming: 0 bases; junction bases outside the gene matches: 6. Germline-derived CDR1 and CDR2 are MNHNS and SASEGT. The CDR3 extends over 17 amino acids. CDR3 in DNA: TGTGCCAGCAGTGTTCGACAGGGGGCGAGCTCTGGAAACACCATATATTTT. It encodes CASSVRQGASSGNTIYF.

The chain employs TRBV7-9 and TRBJ2-3, with TRBD2 identical over 15 bases. The CDR3 loop spans 18 amino acids. J gave up 4 bases and V 5 bases, and 10 bases lay outside the gene matches. Germline CDR1 is SEHNR and CDR2 is FQNEAQ (reference sequence). CDR3 sequence (DNA): TGTGCCAGCAGCGGGTGGACTAGCGGGGGGGCCAGGGCAGATACGCAGTATTTT. It translates to CASSGWTSGGARADTQYF.

The chain is built from TRBV6-6 and TRBJ1-1; no clear D. The CDR3 is 12 amino acids. V gave up 7 bases and J gave up 6 bases, with 12 bases separating them. Germline-derived CDR1 and CDR2 are MNHNY and SVGAGI (reference sequence). Here the CDR3 reads CASTALRSEAFF. DNA of the CDR3: TGTGCCAGCACCGCCCTGCGGTCTGAAGCTTTCTTT.

The J gene is TRBJ2-3, the V gene TRBV2; D may be TRBD2 (7 bases). V lost 1 base, J lost 4 bases, and 21 bases lay in between. The CDR3 sequence is 18 residues long. Looked up from germline, CDR1 is SNHLY and CDR2 is FYNNEI. The CDR3 DNA follows: TGTGCCAGCAGTGAAGGCCAATTGTGGGGGGGGGCGTCAGATACGCAGTATTTT. Translation gives CASSEGQLWGGASDTQYF.

The chain has TRBV12-5 and TRBJ2-3; 10 positions agree with TRBD2. The junction had 7 bases not matched to a gene; V was cut back by 4 bases and J by 3 bases. In germline, CDR1 is LGHNT, CDR2 FRNRAP. The CDR3 has 16 residues. In nucleotides, the CDR3 is TGTGCTAGTGGTTCCGGGACTAGCGCGGGGACAGATACGCAGTATTTT. Protein sequence: CASGSGTSAGTDTQYF.

V usage is TRBV20-1 and J usage is TRBJ2-1; 7 bases fit TRBD2. The ends lost 3 bases at V and 0 bases at J; junction bases unmatched: 8. Germline V gene lookup returns CDR1 DFQATT and CDR2 SNEGSKA (reference sequence). The CDR3 runs to 16 residues. CDR3 amino acids: CSASDMVAGSYNEQFF. The DNA of the CDR3 is TGCAGTGCTAGTGATATGGTAGCGGGCTCCTACAATGAGCAGTTCTTC.

The gene calls are TRBV19 and TRBJ1-2; 7 bases map to TRBD1. Trimming removed 6 bases from V and 5 bases from J; junction bases left unmatched: 12. This CDR3 is 15 amino acids long. CDR1 and CDR2 (germline): LNHDA, SQIVND (reference sequence). The CDR3 DNA reads TGTGCCAGTAGGGCTCCGGGACAGCCGATATATGGCTACACCTTC. As protein: CASRAPGQPIYGYTF.